These T cell receptor beta chains were read from a single sample in a study of lymphopenia after photon versus proton radiotherapy. Here immunoSEQ multiplex PCR was the method, and the copy in TCRdb shows in-frame clones only, minus some. Of around 26,000 clones listed, roughly 80% are singletons. Sequencing was performed on peripheral blood, taken from a patient treated with proton-based radiotherapy. Receptors were obtained from a woman aged 70-85 years with pancreatic cancer. Both conserved end residues are part of each CDR3. A D gene is named only where the DNA matches it firmly. Expanded clones get a size class; other rows say once, few or many, or leave the size out.

TRBJ2-7 NA TRBV12-5 NA CASGLVVGGGSSEFHYEQYF TGTGCTAGTGGTTTGGTAGTGGGAGGGGGCTCATCGGAGTTCCACTACGAGCAGTACTTC
TRBJ1-5 NA TRBV27 NA CASSSGHSPYSNQPQHF TGTGCCAGCAGTTCAGGACACTCCCCGTATAGCAATCAGCCCCAGCATTTT
TRBJ1-4 NA TRBV4-3 NA CASSPEAQDRNEKLFF TGCGCCAGCAGCCCAGAAGCCCAGGACCGGAATGAAAAACTGTTTTTT
TRBJ2-3 NA TRBV7-8 TRBD1 CASSLMDRGDTQYF TGTGCCAGCAGTCTCATGGACAGGGGGGATACGCAGTATTTT
TRBJ1-3 NA TRBV29-1 NA CSVVYSLGSGNTIYF TGCAGCGTTGTGTACAGCCTAGGATCTGGAAACACCATATATTTT
TRBJ1-2 once TRBV6-5 TRBD1 CASSGQGLYGYTF TGTGCCAGCAGTGGACAGGGACTCTATGGCTACACCTTC
TRBJ2-5 NA TRBV21-1 NA CASSKVKPIKQGETQYF TGTGCCAGCAGCAAAGTGAAACCCATTAAACAGGGAGAGACCCAGTACTTC
TRBJ2-7 NA TRBV5-6 NA CASSLGDIPGNYEQYF TGTGCCAGCAGCTTGGGGGATATTCCCGGGAACTACGAGCAGTACTTC
TRBJ1-2 NA TRBV19 TRBD1 CASSPTGGHGYTF TGTGCCAGTAGTCCGACAGGGGGCCATGGCTACACCTTC
TRBJ2-1 NA TRBV4-2 TRBD2 CASSVRGGPGLAGGEEQFF TGTGCCAGCAGCGTGCGTGGCGGCCCGGGACTAGCGGGAGGAGAAGAGCAGTTCTTC
TRBJ2-5 few TRBV7-8 NA CASSLLSQGTGTQYF TGTGCCAGCAGCTTACTGAGTCAGGGAACCGGGACCCAGTACTTC
TRBJ2-3 NA TRBV11-1 TRBD2 CASSKLAGGADTQYF TGTGCCAGCAGCAAACTAGCGGGAGGGGCAGATACGCAGTATTTT
TRBJ1-4 NA TRBV5-1 NA CASNLRGSDEKLFF TGCGCCAGCAACTTGCGGGGATCGGATGAAAAACTGTTTTTT
TRBJ1-5 NA TRBV7-2 TRBD1 CASSSGQGGNQPQHF TGTGCCAGCAGCTCGGGACAGGGGGGCAATCAGCCCCAGCATTTT